The 25 T cell receptor beta chains in this list originate from one sample, sequenced in a study of cytomegalovirus exposure and HLA in healthy donors. The primer mix had 60 Vbeta and 13 Jbeta primers. The repertoire was sequenced with immunoSEQ multiplex PCR; TCRdb's copy has only in-frame clones and lacks some. The sample contains just over 150,000 clones, 86% of which appear only once. The sample was PBMCs. Receptors originate from a woman between 18 and 29 years old in good health and CMV-seronegative.

This clone was detected only a few times. The genes are TRBV29-1 and TRBJ1-1, with D unclear. The CDR3 is 12 amino acids. V was clipped by 7 bases and J by 2 bases, with 11 bases between them. Looked up from germline, CDR1 is SQVTM and CDR2 is ANQGSEA. The CDR3 loop reads CSGVQENTEAFF. The CDR3 DNA reads TGCAGCGGCGTCCAGGAAAACACTGAAGCTTTCTTT.

This chain connects TRBV6-5 to TRBJ2-7; the D gene is possibly TRBD2 (5 bases). CDR3 size: 14 residues. Germline values: CDR1 MNHEY, CDR2 SVGAGI. The ends were cut back, 7 bases at V and 2 bases at J, with 15 bases in the middle. The CDR3 sequence: CASTRANGPYEQYF. CDR3 coding DNA: TGTGCCAGCACGAGGGCCAACGGGCCCTACGAGCAGTACTTC.

This chain's CDR3 is CASSFGTSVNNEQFF. CDR3 sequence (DNA): TGTGCCAGCTCGTTCGGGACTAGCGTAAACAATGAGCAGTTCTTC. This chain uses TRBV2 with TRBJ2-1, with 10 bases matching TRBD2. This CDR3 has 15 amino acids. CDR1 and CDR2 from the germline V gene are SNHLY and FYNNEI. Trimming removed 8 bases from V and 5 bases from J; junction bases left unmatched: 9.

The CDR3 loop is CASTDSSHGGYTF. The CDR3 DNA sequence: TGTGCCAGTACCGACAGCTCCCACGGGGGCTACACCTTC. The V and J genes are TRBV19 and TRBJ1-2; D may be TRBD1 (5 bases). The CDR3 length is 13 residues. V was pared by 7 bases and J by 8 bases, with 17 bases between. Germline CDR1 reads LNHDA; CDR2 reads SQIVND (reference sequence).

The V gene is TRBV6-5, the J gene TRBJ1-2; no definite D call. The CDR3 runs to 13 residues. CDR1 and CDR2 (germline): MNHEY, SVGAGI. V lost 10 bases and J lost 8, with 20 bases in between. Here the CDR3 reads CATDPTGDSGYTF. The CDR3 region has the DNA TGTGCCACCGACCCGACCGGGGATTCGGGCTACACCTTC.

The gene calls are TRBV6-1 and TRBJ1-2; maybe TRBD1 (5 bases). The V gene lost 4 bases and the J gene lost 4 bases, with 7 bases spanning the gap. Germline assignment: CDR1 MNHNS and CDR2 SASEGT. The CDR3 has 12 residues. The CDR3 protein is CASSGQSYGYTF. The CDR3 DNA is TGTGCCAGCAGTGGACAGAGCTATGGCTACACCTTC.

The V and J genes are TRBV19 and TRBJ2-1, with 8 bases matching TRBD2. Germline V gene sequence: CDR1 LNHDA, CDR2 SQIVND (reference sequence). The CDR3 consists of 16 residues. V was clipped by 5 bases and J by 2 bases; unmatched bases: 8. As DNA, the CDR3 is TGTGCCAGTAGTGGCGGCGGGAGGCCCCCCTACAATGAGCAGTTCTTC. It yields the protein CASSGGGRPPYNEQFF.

This sequence joins TRBV6-5 and TRBJ2-7; possibly TRBD2 for D (6 bases). CDR1 is MNHEY, CDR2 SVGAGI, per germline. The CDR3 runs 16 residues. V lost 0 bases and J 6 bases, leaving 18 bases between the germline ends. CDR3 DNA: TGTGCCAGCAGTTACTCACCGGGGGTCCTAAGGGGCGAGCAGTACTTC. This translates into CASSYSPGVLRGEQYF.

The chain combines TRBV6-5 with TRBJ1-2; D uncertain. The CDR3 sequence is 16 residues long. V shed 0 bases and J shed 2 bases, with 13 bases lying between them. CDR1 and CDR2 (germline): MNHEY, SVGAGI. The CDR3 coding sequence is TGTGCCAGCAGTTACTCGACTATGTCCGGGAACTATGGCTACACCTTC. It translates to CASSYSTMSGNYGYTF.

This chain connects TRBV19 to TRBJ1-3, with a tentative D call TRBD1 (6 bases). The CDR3 extends over 13 amino acids. Germline assignment: CDR1 LNHDA and CDR2 SQIVND (reference sequence). V was trimmed by 9 bases and J by 1 base, leaving 10 bases between them. In nucleotides, the CDR3 is TGTGCCAGCCAGGGGATGTCTGGAAACACCATATATTTT. Its protein is CASQGMSGNTIYF.

V is TRBV5-4 and J is TRBJ2-3; 9 bases are a match to TRBD1. The V and J ends lost 3 bases and 3 bases, in that order; junction bases with no gene match: 2. The CDR3 has 14 residues. Germline CDR1 SGHNT, CDR2 YYREEE (reference sequence). The CDR3 region is CASSSQGATDTQYF. CDR3 nucleotide sequence: TGTGCCAGCAGCTCACAGGGGGCAACAGATACGCAGTATTTT.

The rearrangement joins TRBV10-3 to TRBJ1-4; D unclear. This CDR3 has 14 amino acids. V was shortened by 6 bases and J by 4 bases, with 12 bases between the two germline ends. Germline V lookup: CDR1 ENHRY, CDR2 SYGVKD. CDR3 loop: CAISDQENNEKLFF. The DNA for the CDR3 is TGTGCCATCAGCGACCAGGAAAATAATGAAAAACTGTTTTTT.

This chain joins TRBV6-6 and TRBJ1-4; D is unresolved. Per the germline V gene, CDR1 is MNHNY and CDR2 is SVGAGI (reference sequence). This CDR3 is 13 amino acids long. V gave up 2 bases and J gave up 14 bases, with 15 bases separating them. The CDR3 protein is CASSYGQSRGLFF. The CDR3 DNA reads as TGTGCCAGCAGTTACGGGCAGTCCCGAGGGCTGTTTTTT.

The chain couples TRBV28 to TRBJ2-6; D unresolved. The germline V and J ends were trimmed by 4 bases and 4 bases, with 11 bases remaining between them. The CDR3 is made up of 15 amino acids. The germline V gene encodes CDR1 MDHEN and CDR2 SYDVKM. CDR3 coding DNA: TGTGCCAGCAGTTCAGTGAGGAGAGGGGCCAACGTCCTGACTTTC. It codes for CASSSVRRGANVLTF.

The chain combines TRBV6-4 with TRBJ1-2, with 8 bases identical to TRBD1. V was pared by 6 bases and J by 4 bases, with 7 bases of the junction left unmatched. CDR3 length equals 14 residues. Looked up from germline, CDR1 is MRHNA and CDR2 is SNTAGT. The CDR3 loop is CASSRTGSGYGYTF. CDR3 nucleotides: TGTGCCAGCAGCCGGACAGGGAGTGGCTATGGCTACACCTTC.

The CDR3 DNA reads as TGTGCCAGCAGCTTACCGCTTGGGGGCTCCGAGCAGTACTTC. This encodes CASSLPLGGSEQYF. The chain carries TRBV7-6 and TRBJ2-7; tentatively, D is TRBD1 (6 bases). Germline CDR1 is SGHVS and CDR2 is FNYEAQ. CDR3 size: 14 residues. V lost 2 bases and J lost 6, with 14 bases in between.

V and J are TRBV30 and TRBJ1-6, with D possibly matching TRBD1 (6 bases). CDR1 is GTSNPN, CDR2 SVGIG, per germline (reference sequence). This CDR3 is 15 amino acids long. V was trimmed by 0 bases and J by 9 bases, leaving 15 bases between them. The CDR3 sequence is CAWSVNRAWISPLHF. CDR3 DNA: TGTGCCTGGAGTGTAAACAGGGCATGGATTTCACCCCTCCACTTT.

This chain joins TRBV19 and TRBJ2-1, with no clear D. The CDR3 totals 15 residues. Germline values: CDR1 LNHDA, CDR2 SQIVND (reference sequence). The V end was cut by 3 bases, the J end by 0 bases, with 9 bases between. CDR3 sequence: CASSIPRFSYNEQFF. CDR3 sequence (DNA): TGTGCCAGTAGTATCCCGCGGTTCTCCTACAATGAGCAGTTCTTC.

The chain joins TRBV5-1 to TRBJ2-1; D is perhaps TRBD1 (5 bases). CDR1 and CDR2 (germline): SGHRS, YFSETQ. The CDR3 is made up of 12 amino acids. V gave up 0 bases and J gave up 7 bases, with 5 bases separating them. CDR3 region: CASSLAGNEQFF. In nucleotides, the CDR3 is TGCGCCAGCAGCTTGGCAGGGAATGAGCAGTTCTTC.

Here the CDR3 reads CASTGGREKAFF. The DNA for the CDR3 is TGTGCCAGCACCGGAGGGAGGGAAAAAGCTTTCTTT. V usage is TRBV6-1 and J usage is TRBJ1-1; no definite D call. The CDR3 extends over 12 amino acids. Germline-derived CDR1 and CDR2 are MNHNS and SASEGT. V dropped 7 bases and J dropped 9 bases, with 15 bases sitting between them.

The gene calls are TRBV7-8 and TRBJ1-4; D is undetermined. Trimming removed 1 base at V and 4 bases at J, with 7 bases between. The CDR3 has 14 residues. Germline lookup yields CDR1 SGHVS and CDR2 FQNEAQ. CDR3 nucleotides: TGTGCCAGCAGCTTAGGCGGATTTAATGAAAAACTGTTTTTT. It yields the protein CASSLGGFNEKLFF.

The chain joins TRBV7-9 to TRBJ2-1; 7 bases match TRBD1. V lost 8 bases to trimming and J lost 4 bases; unmatched junction nucleotides: 2. CDR1 and CDR2 (germline): SEHNR, FQNEAQ (reference sequence). There are 12 residues in the CDR3. The CDR3 bases are TGTGCCAGCGGGGACAGTTACAATGAGCAGTTCTTC. Encoded protein: CASGDSYNEQFF.

This rearrangement joins TRBV28 to TRBJ1-5; D ambiguous. CDR1 MDHEN and CDR2 SYDVKM come from the germline V gene. This CDR3 is 15 amino acids long. The V and J ends lost 7 bases and 3 bases respectively, with 16 bases between them. The CDR3 reads CASTLTGQLNQPQHF. CDR3 in DNA: TGTGCCAGCACTCTAACGGGTCAGCTCAATCAGCCCCAGCATTTT.

The chain recombines TRBV28 with TRBJ1-1, with 7 nucleotides matching TRBD1. This CDR3 spans 14 amino acids. The germline gives CDR1 MDHEN, CDR2 SYDVKM. V gave up 4 bases and J gave up 0 bases; unmatched junction bases: 2. CDR3 nucleotides: TGTGCCAGCAGTTCACAGGGGATGAACACTGAAGCTTTCTTT. This gives the protein CASSSQGMNTEAFF.

CDR3 DNA sequence: TGTGCCTGGAGTGACAGGGGTTACGAGCAGTACTTC. The encoded protein is CAWSDRGYEQYF. V usage is TRBV30 and J usage is TRBJ2-7; 7 bases agree with TRBD1. The CDR3 extends over 12 amino acids. CDR1 and CDR2 (germline): GTSNPN, SVGIG (reference sequence). V shed 1 base, J shed 4 bases, and the junction held 1 base outside the gene matches.